This T cell receptor beta chain came from a study of Ad26.COV2.S vaccination and SARS-CoV-2 variants (dated by TCRdb to about 2021). As for the study more broadly: Vaccine-arm donors came from COV1001, a multicentre, randomized, double-blind, placebo-controlled phase I-IIa trial of Ad26.COV2.S in healthy adults. Investigators remained blinded to trial group allocation during experiments and outcome assessment. TCRbeta repertoire sequencing served as the tool for gauging how specific and how broad the SARS-CoV-2-reactive T cell receptors were following Ad26.COV2.S vaccination. Trial participants were randomized into five groups of five, in which low-dose or high-dose Ad26.COV2.S was given once or twice, or placebo was given on both occasions. A total of 32 samples were included in the TCR-sequenced set, comprising around 19 Ad26.COV2.S vaccine recipients, 5 placebo recipients and 8 SARS-CoV-2 convalescent individuals. Ad26.COV2.S was administered intramuscularly at 5 x 10^10 or 1 x 10^11 viral particles, either as a single shot or as two shots given 56 days apart.

Concerning this clone itself: Its specific antigen is unknown. The input lacks base qualities; no much larger clone sits a single base away.

Read against the paper, the sample's treatment or condition label means: some 19 received Ad26.COV2.S at low or high dose, single or two shots; roughly five received placebo; per-sample allocation not given. Repertoires of vaccine and placebo recipients were sequenced from samples taken on day 63 after the first injection. Between 29 July and 7 August 2020, Cohort 1b enrolled some 25 adults aged 18-55 years at one site in Boston, USA. As a vaccine, Ad26.COV2.S was a replication-incompetent adenovirus type 26 vector that expressed a prefusion-stabilized SARS-CoV-2 spike protein derived from the original Wuhan strain. The immunoSEQ Assay was the method used to sequence TCRbeta CDR3 regions. After extraction, genomic DNA underwent amplification by bias-controlled multiplex PCR, followed by high-throughput sequencing. Processing in the source paper ran as follows. To quantify the absolute abundance of every unique TCRbeta CDR3 region, sequences were collapsed and filtered. T cell fraction was estimated by normalizing TCRbeta template counts to usable DNA, with usable DNA measured through amplification of reference genes found in all nucleated cells. Repertoire TCRs were annotated as SARS-CoV-2-specific by exact matching of V gene, CDR3 amino acid sequence and J gene to a known reactive TCR set. The reference SARS-CoV-2 TCR set came from MIRA and was filtered for enrichment in COVID-19-positive ImmuneCODE repertoires, removing public or cross-reactive TCRs. Based on the MIRA antigens, annotated TCRs were further analysed at the level of specific ORF or position within ORF. Depth was the summed frequency of annotated unique rearrangements, while breadth was defined as annotated unique rearrangements over total unique productive rearrangements. Two-sided Wilcoxon rank-sum tests were used to compare TCR breadth between groups. TCRdb provides this immuneACCESS table in a form limited to in-frame rearrangements. Some clones are lacking; in checked studies, under half of them reflect an unresolved V gene, and why the rest are absent is not known. The DNA was the basis for D and trimming; V, J and clone size are from that table. The sample has about 350,000 clones on record, about 88% of them singletons. The ten largest clones take up roughly 3.5% of the sample.

What the authors observed across the whole study: Higher spike-specific TCR breadth was observed in Ad26.COV2.S recipients than in placebo recipients (P = 0.0014). According to the authors, total T cell responses may have been underestimated by the TCR breadth and depth analyses. Vaccine and placebo recipients had comparable non-spike TCR breadth, which fits with the vaccine containing only spike. Substantial breadth of spike-specific CD8+ and CD4+ T cell responses was reported after vaccination. The study was not powered for comparison of responses between vaccine doses or regimens.

The receptor was derived from a person aged 18-60 years who received the Ad26.COV2.S COVID-19 vaccine or a placebo. The sample consisted of peripheral blood, taken in a trial of Ad26.COV2.S vaccine versus placebo.

The DNA is as follows: TGTGCCAGCAGTGGGACTAGCCCCCCGGGGACCCAGTACTTC. Its coded protein is CASSGTSPPGTQYF. The chain employs TRBV2 and TRBJ2-5, and 8 junctional nucleotides match TRBD2. The germline V gene specifies SNHLY as CDR1 and FYNNEI as CDR2. Measured from the cysteine to the phenylalanine, the CDR3 is 14 residues long. CDR3 DNA only is kept here, 42 bases in frame from base 1. Clipping removes 4 bases from V and 7 bases from J, with 8 as the unmatched junction base count.